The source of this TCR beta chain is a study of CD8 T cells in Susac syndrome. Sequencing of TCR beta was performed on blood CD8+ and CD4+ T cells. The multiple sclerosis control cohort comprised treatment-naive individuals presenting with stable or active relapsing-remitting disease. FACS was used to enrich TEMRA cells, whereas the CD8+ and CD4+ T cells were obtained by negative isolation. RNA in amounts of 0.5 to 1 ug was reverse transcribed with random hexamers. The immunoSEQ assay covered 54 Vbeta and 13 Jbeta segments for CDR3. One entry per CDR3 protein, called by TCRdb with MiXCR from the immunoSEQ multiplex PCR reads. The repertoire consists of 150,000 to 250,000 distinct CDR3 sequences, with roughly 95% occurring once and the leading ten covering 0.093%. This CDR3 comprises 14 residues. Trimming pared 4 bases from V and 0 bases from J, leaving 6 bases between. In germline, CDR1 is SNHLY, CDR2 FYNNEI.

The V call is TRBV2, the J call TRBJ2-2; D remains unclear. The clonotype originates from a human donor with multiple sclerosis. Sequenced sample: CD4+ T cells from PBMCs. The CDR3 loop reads CASSGSTNTGELFF. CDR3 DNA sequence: TGTGCCAGCAGTGGCTCCACGAACACCGGGGAGCTGTTTTTT.